The 24 T cell receptor beta chains presented below share a single source sample, sequenced in a study of post-analysis software for immune sequencing data. Study-wide findings and caveats: When patients were compared with controls, about five TRBV segments were more frequent, TRBV5-6, TRBV5-1 and TRBV20-1 among them.

Which antigens these TCRs recognize remains unknown. Researchers reported that TCR beta cDNA libraries carried unique molecular identifiers. TCRdb reprocessed the PCR reads with MiXCR, giving one entry per CDR3 protein. The sample has some 800,000 distinct CDR3 sequences, 40% to 55% seen once. Sequencing used blood. Receptors originate from a girl aged 5-17 years with multiple sclerosis.

The chain employs TRBV9 and TRBJ2-1; maybe TRBD1 (6 bases). V dropped 0 bases and J dropped 0 bases, with 10 bases sitting between them. The CDR3 has 16 residues. In germline, CDR1 is SGDLS, CDR2 YYNGEE. CDR3 bases: TGTGCCAGCAGCGTAGAGGGGGTAAGCTCCTACAATGAGCAGTTCTTC. As protein: CASSVEGVSSYNEQFF.

The CDR3 DNA reads TGCAGTGCTAAAATAATTCCAGATGAGCAGTTCTTC. It yields the protein CSAKIIPDEQFF. The rearrangement uses TRBV20-1 and TRBJ2-1; D unresolved. The ends were cut back, 4 bases at V and 8 bases at J, with 12 bases in the middle. The CDR3 length is 12 residues. Per the germline V gene, CDR1 is DFQATT and CDR2 is SNEGSKA (reference sequence).

This clonotype was observed once. The chain uses TRBV12-3 or TRBV12-4 and TRBJ1-1; 9 nucleotides align to TRBD1. The CDR3 has 16 amino acids. V dropped 2 bases and J dropped 5; count of bases not matched to a gene: 9. CDR3 sequence: CASSLRTGDPLTEAFF. The CDR3 DNA sequence: TGTGCCAGCAGTTTACGGACAGGGGACCCTTTAACTGAAGCTTTCTTT.

CDR3 in DNA: TGCGCCAGCAGCCAAGAAGAACAGGGGTCCTACGAGCAGTACTTC. Its protein product is CASSQEEQGSYEQYF. The J gene is TRBJ2-7, the V gene TRBV4-1; 7 bases fit TRBD1. The germline CDR1 and CDR2 sequences are MGHRA and YSYEKL. Germline trimming cut 0 bases from V and 1 base from J; bases unmatched to any gene: 3. The length of the CDR3 is 15 residues.

This chain connects TRBV20-1 to TRBJ1-2, with a possible D match to TRBD1 (5 bases). This CDR3 contains 11 residues. Germline assignment: CDR1 DFQATT and CDR2 SNEGSKA (reference sequence). The CDR3 loop reads CSANGGYGYTF. The CDR3 nucleotides are TGCAGCGCCAACGGGGGGTATGGCTACACCTTC.

A note on this clonotype: A much larger clone sits a single nucleotide away, making a read error possible. This chain links TRBV20-1 with TRBJ2-4; 8 bases are a match to TRBD2. The end of the DNA fits TRBJ2-7 better, so the J call may be wrong. Germline-derived CDR1 and CDR2 are DFQATT and SNEGSKA (reference sequence). The CDR3 has 14 residues. DNA for the CDR3: TGCAGTGAAGGGGTCCTAGCGGGCCCATACGAGCAGTACTTC. This translates into CSEGVLAGPYEQYF.

The J gene is TRBJ2-1, the V gene TRBV7-9; no firm D call. Germline V gene lookup returns CDR1 SEHNR and CDR2 FQNEAQ (reference sequence). The CDR3 length is 14 residues. Trimming stripped 6 bases from V and 0 bases from J, with 9 bases between. The CDR3: CASRRNLSYNEQFF. Written as DNA, the CDR3 is TGTGCCAGCAGGAGGAACCTCTCCTACAATGAGCAGTTCTTC.

This chain links TRBV7-2 with TRBJ1-2; no clear D. The CDR3 is 14 residues long. Trimming shortened V by 2 bases and J by 8 bases, and 15 bases separated the two germline ends. Germline assignment: CDR1 SGHTA and CDR2 FQGNSA. CDR3 coding DNA: TGTGCCAGCAGCTTACGGCCGAGAAGCGAAGGCTACACCTTC. This codes for CASSLRPRSEGYTF. The full variable domain, in which reference TRBV7-2 and TRBJ1-2 provide the parts outside the CDR3, is GAGVSQSPSNKVTEKGKDVELRCDPISGHTALYWYRQSLGQGLEFLIYFQGNSAPDKSGLPSDRFSAERTGGSVSTLTIQRTQQEDSAVYLCASSLRPRSEGYTFGSGTRLTVV.

With respect to this clonotype: A clone one base away is much larger, so this may be a read error. The CDR3 ends on some other residue instead of the conserved phenylalanine or tryptophan, so this is likely a read error. The chain uses TRBV29-1 and TRBJ1-1, with 7 bases aligning to TRBD1. The CDR3 has 15 amino acids. After removal of 6 bases from V and 5 bases from J, the junction contained 15 bases not matched to a gene. The germline CDR1 and CDR2 sequences are SQVTM and ANQGSEA. The CDR3 DNA is TGCAGCGTGGGCCCCCCGAAAGGGGGCTGGACTGAAGCTTTCTTG. Translating gives CSVGPPKGGWTEAFL.

The V and J genes are TRBV4-3 and TRBJ2-6; D is perhaps TRBD1 (6 bases). V was clipped by 1 base and J by 2 bases, with 9 bases between them. Germline lookup yields CDR1 LGHNA and CDR2 YSLEER. CDR3 length: 16 amino acids. Here the CDR3 reads CASSQGAGAGANVLTF. DNA for the CDR3: TGCGCCAGCAGCCAAGGCGCAGGGGCTGGGGCCAACGTCCTGACTTTC.

This clonotype appeared a few times. This rearrangement joins TRBV28 to TRBJ1-2; D call uncertain. The V and J ends lost 2 bases and 9 bases respectively, with 16 bases between them. Germline V gene sequence: CDR1 MDHEN, CDR2 SYDVKM. The CDR3 extends over 14 amino acids. The CDR3 DNA sequence: TGTGCCAGCAGTTTAGTGTCCCGAGCATTCAGCTACACCTTC. It translates to CASSLVSRAFSYTF.

This chain joins TRBV4-3 and TRBJ2-1; D is ambiguous. The CDR3 runs to 16 residues. Trimming stripped 1 base from V and 5 bases from J, with 15 bases between. Germline V gene data show CDR1 as LGHNA and CDR2 as YSLEER. The CDR3 reads CASSQGNRWTNNEQFF. CDR3 DNA sequence: TGCGCCAGCAGCCAAGGGAACCGATGGACCAACAATGAGCAGTTCTTC.

About this clonotype: This clone may be a read error of a much larger clone one base away. The chain couples TRBV14 to TRBJ2-1; D gene ambiguous. Trimming cost V 1 base and J 8 bases, with 21 bases left between them. The CDR3 is made up of 17 amino acids. Per the germline V gene, CDR1 is SGHDN and CDR2 is FVKESK. The CDR3 protein is CASSQVGSLPGWDEQFF. The CDR3 DNA sequence: TGTGCCAGCAGCCAAGTAGGGTCCCTGCCTGGCTGGGATGAGCAGTTCTTC.

The rearrangement uses TRBV7-9 and TRBJ2-5, with 13 positions matching TRBD2. CDR3 length: 16 amino acids. CDR1 and CDR2 (germline): SEHNR, FQNEAQ (reference sequence). The J segment lost 6 bases and the V segment lost 5 bases, leaving 9 bases of the junction unmatched. The CDR3 loop reads CASSPHTGTSGKTQYF. DNA for the CDR3: TGTGCCAGCAGCCCCCACACCGGGACTAGCGGGAAGACCCAGTACTTC.

Of note for this clonotype: The junction shows a germline mismatch at one end, possibly a read error. The CDR3: CAGSPGLRYEQYF. DNA of the CDR3: TGCGCCGGCAGCCCGGGACTTCGCTACGAGCAGTACTTC. The chain uses TRBV5-1 and TRBJ2-7, with D possibly matching TRBD2 (6 bases). This CDR3 is built from 13 residues. CDR1 SGHRS and CDR2 YFSETQ come from the germline V gene. Full variable domain (remainder filled in from reference TRBV5-1 and TRBJ2-7): KAGVTQTPRYLIKTRGQQVTLSCSPISGHRSVSWYQQTPGQGLQFLFEYFSETQRNKGNFPGRFSGRQFSNSRSEMNVSTLELGDSALYLCAGSPGLRYEQYFGPGTRLTVT.

In this sample, this clonotype turned up a few times. The genes are TRBV10-3 and TRBJ2-6; D might be TRBD2 (6 bases). Trimming took 5 bases from V and 4 from J, leaving 15 bases between them. The CDR3 covers 16 residues. Germline lookup yields CDR1 ENHRY and CDR2 SYGVKD. CDR3 protein: CAISPRETGGANVLTF. CDR3 nucleotides: TGTGCCATCAGTCCCCGGGAGACGGGCGGGGCCAACGTCCTGACTTTC.

The V call is TRBV7-9, the J call TRBJ2-3; tentative D call: TRBD2 (5 bases). The V and J ends lost 5 bases and 5 bases respectively, with 11 bases between them. The CDR3 has 13 amino acids. CDR1 SEHNR and CDR2 FQNEAQ come from the germline V gene (reference sequence). The CDR3 is CASSIRGEDTQYF. The DNA of the CDR3 is TGTGCCAGCAGCATTCGGGGAGAAGATACGCAGTATTTT.

The J gene is TRBJ2-3, the V gene TRBV12-3 or TRBV12-4, with D maybe TRBD2 (5 bases). The CDR3 contains 14 residues. Trimming took off 2 bases at V and 11 bases at J, with 17 bases between the two ends. CDR3 sequence: CASSLLGSTDVQYF. For the CDR3, the DNA is TGTGCCAGCAGTTTACTGGGGAGCACAGATGTGCAGTATTTT.

This chain connects TRBV20-1 to TRBJ2-7; D not certain. The end of the DNA fits TRBJ2-5 better, so the J call may be wrong. This CDR3 contains 10 residues. Germline-derived CDR1 and CDR2 are DFQATT and SNEGSKA (reference sequence). CDR3 DNA sequence: TGCAGGGGAACGAAGGGGACCCAGTACTTC. Translation gives CRGTKGTQYF.

The chain joins TRBV13 to TRBJ2-3; no reliable D call. Per the germline V gene, CDR1 is PRHDT and CDR2 is FYEKMQ (reference sequence). The CDR3 is 16 residues long. Trimming cost V 5 bases and J 0 bases, with 15 bases left between them. The CDR3 spells CASSVRQSLSTDTQYF. CDR3 coding DNA: TGTGCCAGCAGCGTCCGACAAAGTCTTAGCACAGATACGCAGTATTTT.

This chain uses TRBV7-9 with TRBJ2-1; D might be TRBD1 or TRBD2, each matching 5 bases. Germline CDR1 is SEHNR and CDR2 is FQNEAQ (reference sequence). The CDR3 has 15 amino acids. Trimming cost V 5 bases and J 4 bases, with 15 bases left between them. CDR3 sequence reads: CASSPPTGPYNEQFF. CDR3 coding DNA: TGTGCCAGCAGCCCACCTACGGGGCCATACAATGAGCAGTTCTTC.

This clonotype has more than one count but fewer than ten. V and J are TRBV7-9 and TRBJ2-7; 9 bases align to TRBD2. V lost 6 bases to trimming and J lost 5 bases; unmatched junction nucleotides: 8. CDR1 and CDR2 (germline): SEHNR, FQNEAQ (reference sequence). The CDR3 covers 14 residues. The CDR3 bases are TGTGCCAGCAGACTCAGCGGGAGGAGCCACGAGCAGTACTTC. Translating it yields CASRLSGRSHEQYF.

This clonotype was picked up a small number of times. The gene calls are TRBV10-3 and TRBJ1-1; D is perhaps TRBD1 (5 bases). Germline assignment: CDR1 ENHRY and CDR2 SYGVKD. The CDR3 covers 11 residues. The V end was cut by 3 bases, the J end by 7 bases, with 6 bases between. The CDR3: CAISETGEAFF. CDR3 bases: TGTGCCATCAGTGAAACAGGTGAAGCTTTCTTT.

V usage is TRBV12-3 or TRBV12-4 and J usage is TRBJ2-7, with 7 bases that match TRBD1. V lost 7 bases, J lost 2 bases, and 5 bases stayed unmatched. CDR3 size: 13 residues. The chain's CDR3 is CASTTGQTYEQYF. The CDR3 DNA follows: TGTGCCAGCACCACGGGACAGACCTACGAGCAGTACTTC.